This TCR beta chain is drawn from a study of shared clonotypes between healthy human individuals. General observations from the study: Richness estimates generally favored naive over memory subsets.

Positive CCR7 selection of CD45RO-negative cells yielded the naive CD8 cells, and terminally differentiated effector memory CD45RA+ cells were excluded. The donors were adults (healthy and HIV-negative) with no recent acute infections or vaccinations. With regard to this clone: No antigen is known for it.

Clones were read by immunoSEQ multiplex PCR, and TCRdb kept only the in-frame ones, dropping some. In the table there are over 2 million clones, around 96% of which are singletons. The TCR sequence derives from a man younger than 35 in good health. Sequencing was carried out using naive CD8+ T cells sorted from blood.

For the CDR3, the DNA is TGTGCCAGCGTCGGGGACAGGGGGCTGTACGAGCAGTACTTC. Translated, it gives CASVGDRGLYEQYF. The chain is built from TRBV6-1 and TRBJ2-7, with 12 nucleotides matching TRBD1. Trimming at V came to 8 bases and at J to 4 bases, leaving 6 bases not matched to a gene. The germline V gene has CDR1 MNHNS and CDR2 SASEGT. CDR3 length: 14 residues.